The present T cell receptor (beta chain) was sequenced within a study of T cell changes during pregnancy in multiple sclerosis. TCRdb's table, derived via immunoSEQ multiplex PCR, lists solely in-frame clones and lacks some. The sample yields 60,000 to 90,000 clones, approximately 89% seen once. The germline CDR1 and CDR2 sequences are MNHNS and SASEGT. This CDR3 is built from 12 residues. Trimming at V came to 11 bases and at J to 2 bases, leaving 5 bases not matched to a gene. The chain has TRBV6-1 and TRBJ1-1; TRBD1 matches 7 bases. This specimen was peripheral blood, taken before pregnancy. The TCR sequence derives from a female donor with multiple sclerosis, enrolled in a pregnancy study. CDR3 nucleotide sequence: TGTGCCGGACGACAGGGCAACACTGAAGCTTTCTTT. It yields the protein CAGRQGNTEAFF.